What follows are 12 T cell receptor beta chains derived from one specimen sequenced in a study of T cell changes during pregnancy in multiple sclerosis. Sequencing was performed with immunoSEQ multiplex PCR; in TCRdb, only in-frame clones are kept and a portion is missing. Of tens of thousands of clones in the sample, about 89% were seen once. The source material was CD4+ T cells from peripheral blood mononuclear cells, sampled in the first trimester of pregnancy. The receptors originated from a female donor in good health, enrolled as a control in a pregnancy study.

The chain carries TRBV6-5 and TRBJ1-4; TRBD1 matches at 9 bases. Germline CDR1 is MNHEY and CDR2 is SVGAGI. With 7 bases clipped from V and 3 bases from J, the junction kept 6 bases outside the gene matches. CDR3 length: 15 amino acids. CDR3 loop: CASNNRGHANEKLFF. CDR3 in DNA: TGTGCCAGCAATAACAGGGGGCACGCTAATGAAAAACTGTTTTTT.

The chain carries TRBV7-9 and TRBJ2-2; 8 bases agree with TRBD2. Germline CDR1 is SEHNR and CDR2 is FQNEAQ (reference sequence). This CDR3 has 17 residues. The trim removed 0 bases at V and 5 bases at J, leaving 8 bases unmatched. CDR3 sequence reads: CASSLALAGGRTGELFF. The CDR3 coding sequence is TGTGCCAGCAGCTTAGCGCTTGCGGGAGGAAGAACCGGGGAGCTGTTTTTT.

CDR3 in amino acids: CASSPGGDTGELFF. The CDR3, as DNA: TGCGCCAGCAGTCCAGGGGGCGACACCGGGGAGCTGTTTTTT. The V and J genes are TRBV5-1 and TRBJ2-2; 8 nucleotides align to TRBD1. The trim removed 5 bases at V and 3 bases at J, leaving 3 bases unmatched. This CDR3 region has 14 residues. In germline, CDR1 is SGHRS, CDR2 YFSETQ.

The chain uses TRBV18 and TRBJ2-1; 7 bases align to TRBD1. The CDR3 length is 14 residues. J lost 6 bases, V lost 6 bases, and 8 bases had no gene match. CDR1 and CDR2 (germline): KGHSH, LQKENI. CDR3 coding DNA: TGTGCCAGCTCCTACGGACAGGCGGGCAATGAGCAGTTCTTC. It specifies CASSYGQAGNEQFF.

In its sample, this clone was seen a few times. The genes are TRBV7-9 and TRBJ1-1; D gene unclear. The CDR3 totals 13 residues. CDR1 is SEHNR and CDR2 is FQNEAQ in the germline V gene (reference sequence). With 5 bases removed from V and 4 bases from J, the gap between germline ends came to 11 bases. CDR3 residues: CASSKEGGTEAFF. CDR3 bases: TGTGCCAGCAGCAAGGAGGGAGGCACTGAAGCTTTCTTT.

This chain uses TRBV7-9 with TRBJ2-2; 7 positions match TRBD1. Germline-derived CDR1 and CDR2 are SEHNR and FQNEAQ (reference sequence). CDR3 length: 14 amino acids. Trimming at V came to 3 bases and at J to 5 bases, leaving 3 bases not matched to a gene. This chain's CDR3 is CASSFSTGTGELFF. The CDR3 coding sequence is TGTGCCAGCAGCTTTTCGACAGGGACCGGGGAGCTGTTTTTT.

This chain uses TRBV7-9 with TRBJ1-5; TRBD1 might be the D (5 bases). The CDR3 is made up of 13 amino acids. V was shortened by 1 base and J by 10 bases, with 11 bases between the two germline ends. Germline CDR1 SEHNR, CDR2 FQNEAQ (reference sequence). CDR3 amino acids: CASSLVTGGPQHF. CDR3 coding DNA: TGTGCCAGCAGCTTAGTTACGGGGGGTCCCCAGCATTTT.

V and J are TRBV5-1 and TRBJ2-3; 7 bases are a match to TRBD1. CDR3 length equals 15 residues. V gave up 1 base and J gave up 2 bases; unmatched junction bases: 4. Germline CDR1 and CDR2: SGHRS and YFSETQ. CDR3 region: CASSLYGTDTDTQYF. The CDR3 bases are TGCGCCAGCAGCTTGTACGGGACAGACACAGATACGCAGTATTTT. Drawing the rest from reference TRBV5-1 and TRBJ2-3, the complete variable domain is KAGVTQTPRYLIKTRGQQVTLSCSPISGHRSVSWYQQTPGQGLQFLFEYFSETQRNKGNFPGRFSGRQFSNSRSEMNVSTLELGDSALYLCASSLYGTDTDTQYFGPGTRLTVL.

The CDR3 is CASCEPPAYNEQFF. In DNA, the CDR3 is TGTGCCAGCTGCGAGCCGCCCGCCTACAATGAGCAGTTCTTC. The V gene is TRBV7-3, the J gene TRBJ2-1; D remains unclear. CDR1 and CDR2 from the germline V gene are SGHTA and FQGTGA. The CDR3 is 14 residues long. Trimming removed 8 bases from V and 2 bases from J, with 13 bases in between.

This rearrangement joins TRBV10-2 to TRBJ2-5; TRBD1 matches 8 bases. Per germline, CDR1 WSHSY and CDR2 SAAADI. J gave up 5 bases and V 6 bases, and 5 bases lay outside the gene matches. The CDR3 is made up of 13 amino acids. CDR3 bases: TGCGCCAGCAGGCAGGGGGCTGGGGAGACCCAGTACTTC. Its translation: CASRQGAGETQYF.

The chain carries TRBV28 and TRBJ1-2; D uncertain. Looked up from germline, CDR1 is MDHEN and CDR2 is SYDVKM. The CDR3 length is 16 residues. Between the trimmed V and J ends, which lost 8 bases and 1 base, there was a span of 20 bases. The CDR3 reads CASSYPGSSLNYGYTF. The CDR3 region has the DNA TGTGCCAGCTCATACCCCGGGTCTAGCCTTAACTATGGCTACACCTTC.

The chain carries TRBV19 and TRBJ2-3; no clear D gene. V shed 2 bases and J shed 0 bases, with 6 bases lying between them. Germline CDR1 is LNHDA and CDR2 is SQIVND (reference sequence). This CDR3 has 14 residues. In DNA form, the CDR3 reads TGTGCCAGTAGTATAACAGCTAGCACAGATACGCAGTATTTT. Translating gives CASSITASTDTQYF.